Listed below are T cell receptor beta chains from one sample, sequenced in a study of blood T cell repertoires in COVID-19. Assay used: immunoSEQ multiplex PCR; TCRdb lists only in-frame clones, some missing. In the table there are roughly 100,000 clones, more than 75% of which are singletons. Material: peripheral blood. These receptors all stem from a human donor in a cohort sampled during active COVID-19. CDR3s include the opening cysteine and the closing phenylalanine or tryptophan. D genes are given only for firm matches. Where a row states a size, it is once, few, many or the class of an expanded clone; other rows omit it.

TRBD1	TRBV7-9	TRBJ2-1	-	CASSLGGGTGADEQFF	TGTGCCAGCAGCTTAGGTGGGGGGACAGGTGCGGATGAGCAGTTCTTC
-	TRBV2	TRBJ1-1	-	CASRDGETTEAFF	TGTGCCAGCAGGGACGGGGAGACCACTGAAGCTTTCTTT
TRBD1	TRBV29-1	TRBJ2-7	-	CSVERQGAGEQYF	TGCAGCGTTGAAAGGCAGGGGGCAGGAGAGCAGTACTTC
-	TRBV4-3	TRBJ2-7	-	CASSQDGFSSYEQYF	TGCGCCAGCAGCCAAGACGGTTTTAGCTCCTACGAGCAGTACTTC
TRBD2	TRBV5-1	TRBJ2-7	once	CASSLVMGSGRGSSYEQYF	TGCGCCAGCAGCTTGGTGATGGGTAGCGGGAGGGGAAGCTCCTACGAGCAGTACTTC
-	TRBV9	TRBJ2-1	-	CASSVGKQVYNEQFF	TGTGCCAGCAGCGTAGGCAAGCAGGTCTACAATGAGCAGTTCTTC
TRBD1	TRBV4-3	TRBJ2-5	-	CASSQVPGTGEGETQYF	TGCGCCAGCAGCCAAGTCCCCGGGACAGGGGAAGGAGAGACCCAGTACTTC
-	TRBV27	TRBJ2-2	-	CASSFSTGNTGELFF	TGTGCCAGCAGTTTCTCGACGGGAAACACCGGGGAGCTGTTTTTT
TRBD1	TRBV18	TRBJ2-7	-	CASSPRGQGEDSYEQYF	TGTGCCAGCTCACCCCGGGGACAGGGAGAGGACTCCTACGAGCAGTACTTC
-	TRBV28	TRBJ2-5	once	CASSLSLSPGETQYF	TGTGCCAGCAGTTTATCTCTCTCCCCAGGGGAGACCCAGTACTTC
-	TRBV7-2	TRBJ1-3	-	CASSAQGIGGNTIYF	TGTGCCAGCAGCGCTCAGGGAATAGGTGGAAACACCATATATTTT
-	TRBV19	TRBJ1-2	-	CASRQGYYGYTF	TGTGCCAGTAGACAGGGCTACTATGGCTACACCTTC
-	TRBV29-1	TRBJ2-3	once	CSVDQGGSTDTQYF	TGCAGCGTGGACCAAGGGGGTAGCACAGATACGCAGTATTTT
TRBD1	TRBV14	TRBJ1-2	-	CASSLLDRGRVGANYGYTF	TGTGCCAGCAGCCTGCTGGACAGGGGGCGAGTCGGAGCTAACTATGGCTACACCTTC
-	TRBV19	TRBJ2-2	once	CASSILTVNTGELFF	TGTGCCAGTAGTATATTGACAGTCAACACCGGGGAGCTGTTTTTT
-	TRBV27	TRBJ2-5	few	CASSFVGETQYF	TGTGCCAGCAGTTTCGTCGGGGAGACCCAGTACTTC
-	TRBV19	TRBJ2-3	few	CASSSGAPGTDTQYF	TGTGCCAGTAGTAGCGGGGCCCCCGGCACAGATACGCAGTATTTT
-	TRBV27	TRBJ1-2	once	CASSLSGGHGYTF	TGTGCCAGCAGTTTATCGGGAGGGCATGGCTACACCTTC